Shown below are 7 T cell receptor beta chains from a single sample sequenced in a study of cytotoxic CD8 clonotypes in ibrutinib-treated CLL. Sequencing used immunoSEQ multiplex PCR; TCRdb keeps in-frame clones, though not all of them. The sample shows around 310,000 clones, about 77% of them seen only once. The sequencing used PBMCs, collected before ibrutinib treatment. Every receptor here comes from a human donor with chronic lymphocytic leukemia.

The gene calls are TRBV7-6 and TRBJ2-5, with D tentatively TRBD1 (6 bases). Looked up from germline, CDR1 is SGHVS and CDR2 is FNYEAQ. V was shortened by 5 bases and J by 7 bases, with 17 bases between the two germline ends. The CDR3 extends over 14 amino acids. CDR3 amino acids: CASSTSQGSGTQYF. The CDR3 DNA is TGTGCCAGCAGCACATCTCAGGGGTCCGGGACCCAGTACTTC. Based on the CDR3 plus reference TRBV7-6 and TRBJ2-5, the full variable domain is GAGVSQSPRYKVTKRGQDVALRCDPISGHVSLYWYRQALGQGPEFLTYFNYEAQQDKSGLPNDRFSAERPEGSISTLTIQRTEQRDSAMYRCASSTSQGSGTQYFGPGTRLLVL.

The chain uses TRBV11-2 and TRBJ1-1, with D hard to call. Germline V CDR1 and CDR2: SGHAT, FQNNGV. The germline V and J ends were trimmed by 4 bases and 1 base, with 7 bases remaining between them. The CDR3 totals 13 residues. The CDR3 is CASSSDWNTEAFF. CDR3 coding DNA: TGTGCCAGCAGCTCAGACTGGAACACTGAAGCTTTCTTT.

V is TRBV5-6 and J is TRBJ2-1; D is unclear. Between the trimmed V and J ends, which lost 0 bases and 3 bases, there was a span of 10 bases. Germline V gene data show CDR1 as SGHDT and CDR2 as YYEEEE. This CDR3 is 15 amino acids long. The CDR3 reads CASSLVLRSYNEQFF. The CDR3 DNA follows: TGTGCCAGCAGCTTGGTTTTGCGAAGCTACAATGAGCAGTTCTTC.

The chain joins TRBV15 to TRBJ1-4; possible D gene TRBD1, 5 bases. With 8 bases removed from V and 6 bases from J, the gap between germline ends came to 22 bases. The CDR3 is 16 amino acids. CDR1 and CDR2 (germline): LNHNV, YYDKDF (reference sequence). As DNA, the CDR3 is TGTGCCACCCAGCAGATGGTTGGGGGAGTCGATGAAAAACTGTTTTTT. Protein product: CATQQMVGGVDEKLFF.

The CDR3 spells CASSPGTSGRLYNEQFF. CDR3 bases: TGTGCCAGCAGCCCCGGGACTAGCGGGAGGCTCTACAATGAGCAGTTCTTC. This chain joins TRBV11-3 and TRBJ2-1; 15 bases align to TRBD2. CDR3 size: 17 residues. CDR1 is SGHNT, CDR2 YENEEA, per germline. J was trimmed by 3 bases and V by 5 bases; bases with no gene match: 5.

This clone was observed a few times. The chain carries TRBV5-1 and TRBJ1-2; 7 nucleotides agree with TRBD1. There are 15 residues in the CDR3. Germline CDR1 SGHRS, CDR2 YFSETQ. After removal of 2 bases from V and 5 bases from J, the junction contained 9 bases not matched to a gene. The CDR3: CASSFTGTVNYGYTF. In DNA, the CDR3 is TGCGCCAGCAGCTTCACCGGGACAGTTAATTATGGCTACACCTTC. Combining the CDR3 with reference TRBV5-1 and TRBJ1-2 gives the whole variable domain KAGVTQTPRYLIKTRGQQVTLSCSPISGHRSVSWYQQTPGQGLQFLFEYFSETQRNKGNFPGRFSGRQFSNSRSEMNVSTLELGDSALYLCASSFTGTVNYGYTFGSGTRLTVV.

The chain has TRBV11-2 and TRBJ1-1; D unresolved. The length of the CDR3 is 13 residues. With 3 bases removed from V and 6 bases from J, the gap between germline ends came to 11 bases. Germline CDR1 SGHAT, CDR2 FQNNGV. CDR3 in amino acids: CASSLTIYAEAFF. DNA of the CDR3: TGTGCCAGCAGCTTGACTATTTACGCTGAAGCTTTCTTT.